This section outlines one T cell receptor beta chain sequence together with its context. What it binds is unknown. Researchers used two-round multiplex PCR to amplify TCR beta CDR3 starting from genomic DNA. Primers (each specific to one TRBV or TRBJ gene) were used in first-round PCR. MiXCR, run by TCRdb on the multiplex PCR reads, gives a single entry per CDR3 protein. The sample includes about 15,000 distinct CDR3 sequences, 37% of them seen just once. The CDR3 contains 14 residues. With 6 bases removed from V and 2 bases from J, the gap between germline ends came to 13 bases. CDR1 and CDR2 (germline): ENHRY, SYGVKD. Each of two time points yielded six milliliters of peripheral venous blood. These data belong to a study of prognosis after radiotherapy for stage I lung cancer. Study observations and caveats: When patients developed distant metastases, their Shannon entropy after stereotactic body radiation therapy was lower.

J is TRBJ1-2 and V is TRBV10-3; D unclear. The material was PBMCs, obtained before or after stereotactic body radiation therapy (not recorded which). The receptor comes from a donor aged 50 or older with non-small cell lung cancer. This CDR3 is CAIRLGPSNYGYTF. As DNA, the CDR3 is TGTGCCATCAGATTAGGTCCTTCGAACTATGGCTACACCTTC.